Shown below are 14 T cell receptor beta chains from a single sample sequenced in a study of CD8 T cells in ankylosing spondylitis. MiXCR, applied by TCRdb to the 5' RACE reads, yields one record per CDR3 protein. The data contain roughly 670,000 distinct CDR3 sequences, under 20% of them singletons. Their antigens remain unidentified. General observations from the study: A motif in TCR beta, a set of eight or nine highly homologous variants, appeared characteristic of ankylosing spondylitis blood.

Input material: blood, either unsorted or a sorted T cell fraction (not recorded which). The receptor set was obtained from a male donor with ankylosing spondylitis.

This clonotype occurred a few times. The chain recombines TRBV27 with TRBJ1-5; no definite D call. The CDR3 sequence is 13 residues long. Trimming left V 2 bases short and J 5 bases short, with 7 bases between. Germline values: CDR1 MNHEY, CDR2 SMNVEV (reference sequence). The chain's CDR3 is CASSLAYDQPQHF. The DNA of the CDR3 is TGTGCCAGCAGTTTAGCTTACGATCAGCCCCAGCATTTT.

Only a few counts were recorded for this clonotype. The CDR3 sequence: CASSLYTGTLNNSPLHF. DNA of the CDR3: TGTGCCAGCAGTTTATATACAGGGACCCTCAATAATTCACCCCTCCACTTT. The chain carries TRBV27 and TRBJ1-6; D is perhaps TRBD1 (6 bases). Germline V gene sequence: CDR1 MNHEY, CDR2 SMNVEV (reference sequence). This CDR3 has 17 residues. V gave up 1 base and J gave up 5 bases, with 15 bases separating them.

V is TRBV11-2 and J is TRBJ2-1; 9 nucleotides align to TRBD2. Germline V gene data show CDR1 as SGHAT and CDR2 as FQNNGV. The CDR3 contains 14 residues. V shed 5 bases, J shed 9 bases, and the junction held 8 bases outside the gene matches. CDR3 residues: CASSPPSGGREQFF. The CDR3 nucleotides are TGTGCCAGCAGCCCACCAAGCGGGGGGCGTGAGCAGTTCTTC.

The sample holds a few counts of this clonotype. CDR3 bases: TGTGCCAGCAGCCGCGAGCGGACTAGCGGGGCCGAGCAGTTCTTC. Protein product: CASSRERTSGAEQFF. The chain links TRBV4-2 to TRBJ2-1; 12 nucleotides agree with TRBD2. This CDR3 is 15 amino acids long. The J segment lost 10 bases and the V segment lost 4 bases, leaving 8 bases of the junction unmatched. Per germline, CDR1 LGHNA and CDR2 YNFKEQ.

In its sample, this clonotype was seen a few times. Germline and junction disagree at one end, which may indicate a read error. V usage is TRBV3-1 and J usage is TRBJ2-5; 11 nucleotides line up with TRBD2. The CDR3 totals 16 residues. Germline values: CDR1 LGHDT, CDR2 YNNKEL (reference sequence). In DNA form, the CDR3 reads TGTGCCAGCAACCAATTTCGGACTAGCGGGCTAGAGACCCAGTACTTC. It encodes CASNQFRTSGLETQYF.

This clonotype was seen ten or more times. This chain links TRBV7-8 with TRBJ2-1, with a tentative D call TRBD1 (6 bases). The length of the CDR3 is 12 residues. Deletions cut 6 bases from V and 6 bases from J, with 9 bases between. The germline gives CDR1 SGHVS, CDR2 FQNEAQ. CDR3 in amino acids: CASRGQGNEQFF. The CDR3 coding sequence is TGTGCCAGCAGGGGACAAGGCAATGAGCAGTTCTTC. Using reference TRBV7-8 and TRBJ2-1 for the parts outside the CDR3, the full variable domain is GAGVSQSPRYKVAKRGQDVALRCDPISGHVSLFWYQQALGQGPEFLTYFQNEAQLDKSGLPSDRFFAERPEGSVSTLKIQRTQQEDSAVYLCASRGQGNEQFFGPGTRLTVL.

In its sample, this clonotype was seen a few times. The chain links TRBV6-2 or TRBV6-3 to TRBJ2-7; 8 bases fit TRBD2. This CDR3 comprises 13 residues. Germline assignment: CDR1 MNHEY and CDR2 SVGEGT. V lost 8 bases and J lost 3; bases outside the gene matches: 6. The CDR3 bases are TGTGCCAGCCGCAACAGCGGGAGCTACGAGCAGTACTTC. Translated, it gives CASRNSGSYEQYF.

This clonotype was seen more than once but under ten times. This sequence joins TRBV7-2 and TRBJ2-1, with 11 bases lining up with TRBD2. Germline loops: CDR1 SGHTA, CDR2 FQGNSA. The CDR3 totals 15 residues. V lost 5 bases, J lost 4 bases, and 4 bases stayed unmatched. CDR3 nucleotides: TGTGCCAGCAGCGAGACTAGCGGGAAATACAATGAGCAGTTCTTC. Protein product: CASSETSGKYNEQFF.

This rearrangement joins TRBV9 to TRBJ1-2, with 7 bases lining up with TRBD1. This CDR3 comprises 14 residues. CDR1 is SGDLS and CDR2 is YYNGEE in the germline V gene. V lost 6 bases, J lost 4 bases, and 9 bases stayed unmatched. DNA of the CDR3: TGTGCCAGCAACAAAGGACAGGATTTCTATGGCTACACCTTC. This sequence encodes CASNKGQDFYGYTF.

The chain has TRBV5-1 and TRBJ2-3, with 11 bases lining up with TRBD2. The length of the CDR3 is 16 residues. J gave up 1 base and V 4 bases, and 5 bases lay outside the gene matches. Germline lookup yields CDR1 SGHRS and CDR2 YFSETQ. CDR3 sequence: CASSTGTSGRTDTQYF. CDR3 coding DNA: TGCGCCAGCAGCACAGGGACTAGCGGTCGCACAGATACGCAGTATTTT.

The gene calls are TRBV12-3 or TRBV12-4 and TRBJ1-1; possibly TRBD1 for D (6 bases). The CDR3 has 16 amino acids. The V end lost 5 bases, the J end lost 4 bases, and 20 bases lay between the germline ends. CDR3 sequence (DNA): TGTGCCAGCAGTGCAACCTTCAGGGGCAGGGGCACTGAAGCTTTCTTT. Translating it yields CASSATFRGRGTEAFF.

A single count supports this clonotype. The chain carries TRBV27 and TRBJ2-1, with D tentatively TRBD2 (5 bases). V shed 0 bases and J shed 5 bases, with 11 bases lying between them. CDR3 length equals 15 residues. Looked up from germline, CDR1 is MNHEY and CDR2 is SMNVEV (reference sequence). As DNA, the CDR3 is TGTGCCAGCAGTTTATCGACGACTAATCACAATGAGCAGTTCTTC. Protein: CASSLSTTNHNEQFF.

In this sample, this clonotype turned up a few times. The chain combines TRBV20-1 with TRBJ2-7; possible D gene TRBD2, 7 bases. The ends were cut back, 0 bases at V and 3 bases at J, with 15 bases in the middle. The CDR3 totals 15 residues. Germline V CDR1 and CDR2: DFQATT, SNEGSKA (reference sequence). The chain's CDR3 is CSARDGGGISYEQYF. For the CDR3, the DNA is TGCAGTGCTAGAGATGGGGGGGGCATCAGCTACGAGCAGTACTTC.

This clonotype was seen more than once but under ten times. CDR3 DNA: TGTGCCAGCAGTTTGTCCGGGACAGGGGTTTTGGATGAGCAGTTCTTC. Residues: CASSLSGTGVLDEQFF. This chain uses TRBV28 with TRBJ2-1; 10 nucleotides line up with TRBD1. The germline V gene encodes CDR1 MDHEN and CDR2 SYDVKM. The V segment lost 3 bases and the J segment 8 bases; nucleotides outside the gene matches: 10. This CDR3 region has 16 residues. Complete variable domain (other parts from reference TRBV28 and TRBJ2-1): DVKVTQSSRYLVKRTGEKVFLECVQDMDHENMFWYRQDPGLGLRLIYFSYDVKMKEKGDIPEGYSVSREKKERFSLILESASTNQTSMYLCASSLSGTGVLDEQFFGPGTRLTVL.